This T cell receptor (beta chain) was sequenced in a study of blood T cells in healthy people across ages. V was trimmed by 2 bases and J by 7 bases, leaving 9 bases between them. Looked up from germline, CDR1 is SGHAT and CDR2 is FQNNGV. CDR3 length: 13 amino acids. The second PCR ran roughly 7 to 12 cycles with a sample-barcoded 5' primer and J-beta primers. Using its own MiXCR run on the 5' RACE reads, TCRdb lists one record per CDR3 protein. The profile shows roughly 1,000,000 distinct CDR3 sequences, 25% of them singletons. These data are also associated with another study on T cells of mothers and their children.

The chain carries TRBV11-2 and TRBJ1-3; no firm D call. Input material: blood. This clonotype originated in a girl aged 2 to 9 in good health. The CDR3 is CASSLTLDNTIYF. The CDR3 DNA reads TGTGCCAGCAGCTTAACTTTAGACAACACCATATATTTT.